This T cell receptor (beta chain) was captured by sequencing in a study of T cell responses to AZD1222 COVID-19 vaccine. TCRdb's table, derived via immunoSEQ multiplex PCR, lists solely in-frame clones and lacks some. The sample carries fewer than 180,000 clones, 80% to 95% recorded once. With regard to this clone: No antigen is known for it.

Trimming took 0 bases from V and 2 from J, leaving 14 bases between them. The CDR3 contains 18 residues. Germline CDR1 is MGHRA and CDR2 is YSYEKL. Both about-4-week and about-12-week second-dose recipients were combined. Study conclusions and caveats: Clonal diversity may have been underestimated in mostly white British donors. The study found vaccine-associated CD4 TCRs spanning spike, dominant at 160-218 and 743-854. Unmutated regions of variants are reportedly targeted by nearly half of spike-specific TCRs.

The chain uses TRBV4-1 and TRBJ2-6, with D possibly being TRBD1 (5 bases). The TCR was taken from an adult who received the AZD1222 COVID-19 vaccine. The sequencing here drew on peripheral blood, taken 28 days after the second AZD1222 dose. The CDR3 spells CASSQDRAQGTGANVLTF. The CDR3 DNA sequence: TGCGCCAGCAGCCAAGATCGGGCCCAGGGTACTGGGGCCAACGTCCTGACTTTC.